This T cell receptor beta chain was profiled in a study of shared clonotypes between healthy human individuals. Generated by immunoSEQ multiplex PCR, the TCRdb table keeps only in-frame clones and is missing some. The sample holds 800,000 or so clones, around 96% seen once. Germline V lookup: CDR1 SGHVS, CDR2 FQNEAQ. V was pared by 4 bases and J by 14 bases, with 4 bases of the junction left unmatched. The CDR3 extends over 11 amino acids. It was CD45RO-negative cells, positively selected for CCR7, that made up naive CD8 cells, with terminally differentiated effector memory CD45RA+ cells excluded. This chain links TRBV7-8 with TRBJ2-1, with TRBD2 matching over 8 bases. The sequencing input was naive CD8+ T cells sorted from blood. The sequence was obtained from a man in his thirties or forties in good health. This CDR3 is CASSSGLAEFF. The CDR3 coding sequence is TGTGCCAGCAGCTCCGGACTAGCTGAGTTCTTC.